These 2 T cell receptor beta chains share one sample of origin, sequenced in a study of OX40 agonist ivuxolimab in advanced cancers. The table came from immunoSEQ multiplex PCR; TCRdb's copy has only in-frame clones and leaves some out. The sample contains tens of thousands of clones, 75% to 85% of which appear only once. This specimen consisted of CD4+ or CD8+ T cells sorted from blood, obtained in a trial of the OX40 agonist ivuxolimab. These receptors all stem from an adult with an advanced solid tumor such as melanoma, head and neck, liver or kidney cancer.

The J gene is TRBJ1-1, the V gene TRBV5-1; the D gene is possibly TRBD1 (5 bases). Per the germline V gene, CDR1 is SGHRS and CDR2 is YFSETQ. With 4 bases removed from V and 4 bases from J, the gap between germline ends came to 14 bases. This CDR3 is 14 amino acids long. The CDR3 reads CASSITGVPTEAFF. The CDR3 nucleotides are TGCGCCAGCAGCATAACAGGTGTTCCCACTGAAGCTTTCTTT. Variable domain in full (rest from reference TRBV5-1 and TRBJ1-1): KAGVTQTPRYLIKTRGQQVTLSCSPISGHRSVSWYQQTPGQGLQFLFEYFSETQRNKGNFPGRFSGRQFSNSRSEMNVSTLELGDSALYLCASSITGVPTEAFFGQGTRLTVV.

The chain employs TRBV6-5 and TRBJ1-5; D uncertain. CDR1 and CDR2 from the germline V gene are MNHEY and SVGAGI. CDR3 size: 13 residues. The V gene lost 3 bases and the J gene lost 5 bases, with 8 bases spanning the gap. The CDR3 here is CASSYSRDQPQHF. For the CDR3, the DNA is TGTGCCAGCAGTTATAGCCGAGATCAGCCCCAGCATTTT.